These 26 T cell receptor beta chains originate from one sample sequenced in a study of shared clonotypes between healthy human individuals. Method: immunoSEQ multiplex PCR; TCRdb's copy keeps in-frame clones and lacks some. The table lists hundreds of thousands of clones, 73% of them singletons. The source material was memory CD4+ T cells sorted from blood. Subset denoted: CD45RA-negative fraction. These receptors all stem from a woman aged 25-40 years in good health.

A note on this clone: This same CDR3 is encoded by further DNA sequences in the sample. V gene TRBV5-1 combines with J gene TRBJ2-5, with D possibly called TRBD1 or TRBD2 (5 bases each). In germline, CDR1 is SGHRS, CDR2 YFSETQ. V lost 0 bases and J lost 2, with 11 bases in between. The CDR3 loop spans 15 amino acids. CDR3 coding DNA: TGCGCCAGCAGCTTGGATCCGGGACCTCAAGAGACCCAGTACTTC. Translated, it gives CASSLDPGPQETQYF.

This chain links TRBV7-9 with TRBJ1-5, with D maybe TRBD1 (5 bases). Trimming took 1 base from V and 2 from J, leaving 9 bases between them. The CDR3 has 15 amino acids. CDR1 is SEHNR, CDR2 FQNEAQ, per germline (reference sequence). The CDR3 sequence is CASSLVGERNQPQHF. CDR3 DNA: TGTGCCAGCAGCTTAGTGGGGGAACGCAATCAGCCCCAGCATTTT.

The chain recombines TRBV27 with TRBJ1-2; no clear D gene. The germline V gene has CDR1 MNHEY and CDR2 SMNVEV (reference sequence). Between the trimmed V and J ends, which lost 5 bases and 8 bases, there was a span of 15 bases. This CDR3 comprises 13 residues. DNA for the CDR3: TGTGCCAGCAGTCCTAGTAAAGGGCGCGGCTACACCTTC. Translated, it gives CASSPSKGRGYTF.

The chain joins TRBV5-1 to TRBJ2-5, with D perhaps matching TRBD1 (6 bases). V was trimmed by 2 bases and J by 5 bases, leaving 16 bases between them. CDR1 is SGHRS and CDR2 is YFSETQ in the germline V gene. The CDR3 is 15 residues long. In nucleotides, the CDR3 is TGCGCCAGCAGCTTACCGGGACACAAGGAGGAGACCCAGTACTTC. Encoded protein: CASSLPGHKEETQYF.

V usage is TRBV6-5 and J usage is TRBJ1-1, with 9 bases identical to TRBD1. The CDR3 extends over 16 amino acids. CDR1 is MNHEY, CDR2 SVGAGI, per germline. The V and J ends lost 2 bases and 5 bases, in that order; junction bases with no gene match: 9. The CDR3 coding sequence is TGTGCCAGCAGTTACCTACAGACAGGGGGACGGACTGAAGCTTTCTTT. It is translated as CASSYLQTGGRTEAFF.

The rearrangement uses TRBV27 and TRBJ2-5; no firm D call. The V end lost 4 bases, the J end lost 4 bases, and 16 bases lay between the germline ends. The CDR3 is 15 residues long. Germline V lookup: CDR1 MNHEY, CDR2 SMNVEV (reference sequence). CDR3 coding DNA: TGTGCCAGCAGTTCGGCCCCAGTCGTAATAGAGACCCAGTACTTC. Its translation: CASSSAPVVIETQYF.

This chain's CDR3 is CIYPGGGTASYEQYF. The CDR3 DNA sequence: TGCATCTACCCCGGGGGGGGGACAGCATCCTACGAGCAGTACTTC. The V call is TRBV29-1, the J call TRBJ2-7; a possible D gene is TRBD2 (8 bases). Germline CDR1 SQVTM, CDR2 ANQGSEA. This CDR3 has 15 amino acids.

The chain couples TRBV7-9 to TRBJ2-2, with 10 bases that match TRBD2. The CDR3 totals 16 residues. V dropped 4 bases and J dropped 6; count of bases not matched to a gene: 8. Germline V gene data show CDR1 as SEHNR and CDR2 as FQNEAQ (reference sequence). Here the CDR3 reads CASSSSGRGFAGELFF. CDR3 DNA: TGTGCCAGCAGCTCTAGCGGGAGAGGGTTCGCCGGGGAGCTGTTTTTT.

The V call is TRBV5-1, the J call TRBJ1-1; TRBD1 aligns across 9 bases. CDR3 length: 16 amino acids. CDR1 SGHRS and CDR2 YFSETQ come from the germline V gene. V was pared by 2 bases and J by 4 bases, with 9 bases of the junction left unmatched. CDR3 sequence reads: CASSFTGGGYSTEAFF. The CDR3 DNA follows: TGCGCCAGCAGCTTCACAGGGGGCGGCTATAGCACTGAAGCTTTCTTT.

This clone appeared a few times. V gene TRBV5-1 combines with J gene TRBJ2-1, with D uncertain. This CDR3 contains 13 residues. CDR1 and CDR2 from the germline V gene are SGHRS and YFSETQ. V was trimmed by 4 bases and J by 7 bases, leaving 12 bases between them. The CDR3 DNA reads as TGCGCCAGCAGCCAGATAATTGGGAATGAGCAGTTCTTC. Translated: CASSQIIGNEQFF.

The gene calls are TRBV28 and TRBJ1-4; the match to TRBD1 covers 8 bases. This CDR3 has 16 amino acids. Trimming took 4 bases from V and 6 from J; bases not matched to a gene: 10. Germline CDR1 reads MDHEN; CDR2 reads SYDVKM. The CDR3 loop reads CASSWSRGLPYEKLFF. Here the CDR3 DNA reads TGTGCCAGCAGTTGGAGCAGGGGGCTACCTTATGAAAAACTGTTTTTT. The entire variable domain, with the rest obtained from reference TRBV28 and TRBJ1-4, is as follows: DVKVTQSSRYLVKRTGEKVFLECVQDMDHENMFWYRQDPGLGLRLIYFSYDVKMKEKGDIPEGYSVSREKKERFSLILESASTNQTSMYLCASSWSRGLPYEKLFFGSGTQLSVL.

The chain links TRBV10-2 to TRBJ2-5, with a tentative D call TRBD1 (6 bases). The CDR3 contains 15 residues. Germline CDR1 reads WSHSY; CDR2 reads SAAADI. V gave up 3 bases and J gave up 5 bases, with 16 bases separating them. CDR3 nucleotides: TGCGCCAGCAGTGACTGGGCAGGGGCTGGGGAGACCCAGTACTTC. Protein: CASSDWAGAGETQYF.

This clone was counted once. The chain joins TRBV5-1 to TRBJ1-2; D remains unclear. Germline V CDR1 and CDR2: SGHRS, YFSETQ. V was pared by 1 base and J by 2 bases, with 9 bases between. The CDR3 has 14 amino acids. CDR3 sequence: CASSLTAENYGYTF. In DNA form, the CDR3 reads TGCGCCAGCAGCTTGACCGCAGAAAACTATGGCTACACCTTC. Full variable domain (rest looked up from reference TRBV5-1 and TRBJ1-2): KAGVTQTPRYLIKTRGQQVTLSCSPISGHRSVSWYQQTPGQGLQFLFEYFSETQRNKGNFPGRFSGRQFSNSRSEMNVSTLELGDSALYLCASSLTAENYGYTFGSGTRLTVV.

V usage is TRBV30 and J usage is TRBJ2-5; 8 nucleotides match TRBD1. V lost 8 bases and J lost 3; bases outside the gene matches: 8. The length of the CDR3 is 13 residues. In germline, CDR1 is GTSNPN, CDR2 SVGIG (reference sequence). The CDR3 sequence is CAGRGQAEETQYF. The CDR3 nucleotides read TGTGCCGGACGGGGACAGGCCGAAGAGACCCAGTACTTC.

The chain carries TRBV27 and TRBJ2-6, with 8 bases lining up with TRBD1. J gave up 1 base and V 6 bases, and 5 bases lay outside the gene matches. Germline CDR1 is MNHEY and CDR2 is SMNVEV (reference sequence). The CDR3 covers 16 residues. CDR3 bases: TGTGCCAGCAGAGCCGGGACAGGATCTGGGGCCAACGTCCTGACTTTC. Translating it yields CASRAGTGSGANVLTF.

With respect to this clone: Other DNA variants within this sample encode the same CDR3. This chain uses TRBV4-1 with TRBJ2-3, with TRBD2 as a possible D gene (7 bases). The CDR3 spans 13 residues. Trimming pared 3 bases from V and 6 bases from J, leaving 10 bases between. Germline CDR1 MGHRA, CDR2 YSYEKL. CDR3 in DNA: TGCGCCAGCAGCCATCCGGGGGGCGATACGCAGTATTTT. Protein sequence: CASSHPGGDTQYF.

This chain joins TRBV28 and TRBJ2-4; 7 bases line up with TRBD1. V lost 5 bases and J lost 6; bases outside the gene matches: 10. The CDR3 sequence is 15 residues long. Germline V gives CDR1 MDHEN, CDR2 SYDVKM. The CDR3 coding sequence is TGTGCCAGCAGTCCCCTAAACAGGGGACGAAACATTCAGTACTTC. Amino acid sequence: CASSPLNRGRNIQYF.

The chain joins TRBV5-1 to TRBJ2-1; 11 positions agree with TRBD2. V lost 3 bases to trimming and J lost 8 bases; unmatched junction nucleotides: 4. Germline V lookup: CDR1 SGHRS, CDR2 YFSETQ. The CDR3 is made up of 14 amino acids. The CDR3 loop reads CASSSTSGSDEQFF. Written as DNA, the CDR3 is TGCGCCAGCAGCTCCACTAGCGGGAGTGATGAGCAGTTCTTC.

The chain carries TRBV27 and TRBJ2-7; 9 positions match TRBD1. The CDR3 consists of 12 residues. Germline V lookup: CDR1 MNHEY, CDR2 SMNVEV (reference sequence). Trimming took 10 bases from V and 3 from J; bases not matched to a gene: 4. For the CDR3, the DNA is TGTGCCACCCGGGACAGGGTCTACGAGCAGTACTTC. Translated, it gives CATRDRVYEQYF.

The rearrangement links TRBV28 to TRBJ2-2; D is possibly TRBD1 or TRBD2 (5 bases each). CDR3 size: 12 residues. Trimming removed 3 bases at V and 6 bases at J, with 5 bases between. Per the germline V gene, CDR1 is MDHEN and CDR2 is SYDVKM. As DNA, the CDR3 is TGTGCCAGCAGTTTGGGGGCCGGGGAGCTGTTTTTT. This codes for CASSLGAGELFF.

This chain links TRBV5-1 with TRBJ1-1; D possibly corresponds to TRBD1 (6 bases). The germline V gene has CDR1 SGHRS and CDR2 YFSETQ. The CDR3 covers 15 residues. With 1 base removed from V and 4 bases from J, the gap between germline ends came to 14 bases. DNA for the CDR3: TGCGCCAGCAGCTTGAACCCGACAGGAGGCACTGAAGCTTTCTTT. Translating it yields CASSLNPTGGTEAFF.

The V and J genes are TRBV2 and TRBJ2-4; D unresolved. Germline CDR1 SNHLY, CDR2 FYNNEI. Trimming shortened V by 6 bases and J by 0 bases, and 3 bases separated the two germline ends. This CDR3 contains 12 residues. The CDR3 loop reads CASSLAKNIQYF. CDR3 nucleotides: TGTGCCAGCAGCCTAGCCAAAAACATTCAGTACTTC.

V is TRBV29-1 and J is TRBJ1-1, with D possibly being TRBD1 (5 bases). The CDR3 totals 14 residues. Germline V gene data show CDR1 as SQVTM and CDR2 as ANQGSEA. The V end was cut by 4 bases, the J end by 0 bases, with 12 bases between. The CDR3 sequence: CSVGGTTMNTEAFF. Written as DNA, the CDR3 is TGCAGCGTTGGCGGGACTACCATGAACACTGAAGCTTTCTTT.

The rearrangement uses TRBV18 and TRBJ1-2; D is ambiguous. CDR3 length: 14 residues. Trimming pared 3 bases from V and 5 bases from J, leaving 13 bases between. The germline CDR1 and CDR2 sequences are KGHSH and LQKENI. The CDR3 DNA follows: TGTGCCAGCTCACCCCGAGACAATCGGTATGGCTACACCTTC. Its translation: CASSPRDNRYGYTF.

The chain is built from TRBV29-1 and TRBJ1-4, with D possibly TRBD1 on 5 matching bases. Germline V gene data show CDR1 as SQVTM and CDR2 as ANQGSEA. The CDR3 covers 14 residues. V gave up 5 bases and J gave up 0 bases, with 10 bases separating them. CDR3 protein: CSVSDSTTNEKLFF. The CDR3 DNA reads TGCAGCGTTTCAGACAGTACAACTAATGAAAAACTGTTTTTT.

The chain employs TRBV4-1 and TRBJ2-7; D unresolved. There are 14 residues in the CDR3. V lost 1 base and J 3 bases, leaving 10 bases between the germline ends. Germline-derived CDR1 and CDR2 are MGHRA and YSYEKL. Here the CDR3 reads CASSQVPPFYEQYF. The DNA for the CDR3 is TGCGCCAGCAGCCAAGTTCCCCCATTCTACGAGCAGTACTTC.